The 14 T cell receptor beta chains below were found in one sample sequenced in a study of blood T cell repertoires in COVID-19. Clones were sequenced by immunoSEQ multiplex PCR, and TCRdb holds only the in-frame ones, with some missing. The table has 120,000 to 150,000 clones, more than 65% seen once. Sequencing was performed on peripheral blood. The source of these receptors is an elderly man with acute or convalescent COVID-19.

The chain has TRBV4-2 and TRBJ2-5, with 10 bases fitting TRBD2. With V trimmed by 4 bases and J by 1 base, 9 bases remained unmatched. The CDR3 extends over 17 amino acids. Germline-derived CDR1 and CDR2 are LGHNA and YNFKEQ. This CDR3 reads CASSPRGVAGGQETQYF. The CDR3 DNA is TGTGCCAGCAGCCCGAGGGGGGTAGCGGGGGGCCAAGAGACCCAGTACTTC.

The chain links TRBV11-3 to TRBJ1-2; 7 positions agree with TRBD1. This CDR3 comprises 13 residues. With V trimmed by 1 base and J by 6 bases, 2 bases remained unmatched. CDR1 is SGHNT, CDR2 YENEEA, per germline. In DNA, the CDR3 is TGTGCCAGCAGCTTAGTAGGGGGCGATGGCTACACCTTC. Translated, it gives CASSLVGGDGYTF.

The genes are TRBV6-1 and TRBJ2-3; TRBD1 matches at 9 bases. The CDR3 consists of 17 residues. Germline values: CDR1 MNHNS, CDR2 SASEGT. The J segment lost 2 bases and the V segment lost 0 bases, leaving 6 bases of the junction unmatched. This chain's CDR3 is CASSEARTGVITDTQYF. The CDR3 DNA sequence: TGTGCCAGCAGTGAAGCTAGGACAGGGGTAATCACAGATACGCAGTATTTT.

The chain is built from TRBV29-1 and TRBJ2-7, with D perhaps TRBD1 (6 bases). The CDR3 sequence is 12 residues long. The V and J ends lost 5 bases and 3 bases respectively, with 11 bases between them. Germline assignment: CDR1 SQVTM and CDR2 ANQGSEA. The DNA for the CDR3 is TGCAGCGTTCCCGGACAGAGCTACGAGCAGTACTTC. Its translation: CSVPGQSYEQYF.

V usage is TRBV7-8 and J usage is TRBJ2-7; the D gene is possibly TRBD1 (6 bases). The CDR3 sequence is 14 residues long. Germline V gives CDR1 SGHVS, CDR2 FQNEAQ. V was cut by 0 bases and J by 3 bases, with 9 bases left in between. The CDR3 DNA is TGTGCCAGCAGCTTAGCCGGCAGGGGCTACGAGCAGTACTTC. Residues: CASSLAGRGYEQYF.

The chain links TRBV9 to TRBJ2-2, with a tentative D call TRBD1 (6 bases). Germline V CDR1 and CDR2: SGDLS, YYNGEE. V was trimmed by 5 bases and J by 0 bases, leaving 8 bases between them. The CDR3 covers 14 residues. Here the CDR3 DNA reads TGTGCCAGCAGTCGACAGGCGAACACCGGGGAGCTGTTTTTT. Translated, it gives CASSRQANTGELFF.

This clone has more than one count but fewer than ten. The chain links TRBV13 to TRBJ2-7, with TRBD1 matching over 10 bases. V gave up 2 bases and J gave up 4 bases; unmatched junction bases: 2. Germline V gene lookup returns CDR1 PRHDT and CDR2 FYEKMQ (reference sequence). The CDR3 extends over 14 amino acids. In DNA, the CDR3 is TGTGCCAGCAGCTTATGGACAGGGGGTTACGAGCAGTACTTC. It translates to CASSLWTGGYEQYF.

CDR3 amino acids: CASSRQAIPTEAFF. The CDR3 nucleotides read TGTGCCAGCAGCCGACAGGCGATACCCACTGAAGCTTTCTTT. The gene calls are TRBV6-5 and TRBJ1-1, with D tentatively TRBD1 (6 bases). V lost 6 bases, J lost 4 bases, and 15 bases lay in between. Germline lookup yields CDR1 MNHEY and CDR2 SVGAGI. The CDR3 sequence is 14 residues long.

The rearrangement links TRBV28 to TRBJ1-2; D not certain. CDR1 and CDR2 (germline): MDHEN, SYDVKM. The CDR3 contains 13 residues. Trimming shortened V by 3 bases and J by 0 bases, and 5 bases separated the two germline ends. Here the CDR3 reads CASSLEANYGYTF. DNA of the CDR3: TGTGCCAGCAGTTTGGAGGCTAACTATGGCTACACCTTC.

The CDR3 region is CASSWGQNPQYF. CDR3 in DNA: TGTGCCAGCAGCTGGGGACAAAATCCGCAGTATTTT. The chain couples TRBV7-9 to TRBJ2-3, with D perhaps TRBD1 (6 bases). Germline CDR1 and CDR2: SEHNR and FQNEAQ (reference sequence). V was clipped by 4 bases and J by 10 bases, with 12 bases between them. The CDR3 runs 12 residues.

The chain links TRBV5-1 to TRBJ1-2; D gene uncertain. This CDR3 has 14 amino acids. Germline assignment: CDR1 SGHRS and CDR2 YFSETQ. V dropped 5 bases and J dropped 6 bases, with 17 bases sitting between them. DNA of the CDR3: TGCGCCAGCAGGATCAGCGTCTCGACGGATGGCTACACCTTC. It translates to CASRISVSTDGYTF.

The chain joins TRBV5-1 to TRBJ2-5, with D tentatively TRBD2 (6 bases). This CDR3 contains 15 residues. Looked up from germline, CDR1 is SGHRS and CDR2 is YFSETQ. V was shortened by 4 bases and J by 2 bases, with 15 bases between the two germline ends. The CDR3 here is CASSRLYGGQETQYF. In DNA, the CDR3 is TGCGCCAGCAGCCGCCTCTATGGGGGGCAAGAGACCCAGTACTTC.

The rearrangement links TRBV5-5 to TRBJ2-7, with 8 bases that match TRBD1. V gave up 4 bases and J gave up 0 bases; unmatched junction bases: 12. This CDR3 spans 17 amino acids. CDR1 is SGHKS, CDR2 YYEKEE, per germline (reference sequence). In DNA, the CDR3 is TGTGCCAGCAGCCCACAACCGACAGGGGCCGCCTCCTACGAGCAGTACTTC. Translated: CASSPQPTGAASYEQYF.

This chain joins TRBV27 and TRBJ1-6, with D uncertain. The germline CDR1 and CDR2 sequences are MNHEY and SMNVEV (reference sequence). V was trimmed by 8 bases and J by 7 bases, leaving 18 bases between them. This CDR3 contains 15 residues. This CDR3 reads CASSSGSVKNSPLHF. Here the CDR3 DNA reads TGTGCCAGCTCCTCCGGGTCAGTTAAAAATTCACCCCTCCACTTT.